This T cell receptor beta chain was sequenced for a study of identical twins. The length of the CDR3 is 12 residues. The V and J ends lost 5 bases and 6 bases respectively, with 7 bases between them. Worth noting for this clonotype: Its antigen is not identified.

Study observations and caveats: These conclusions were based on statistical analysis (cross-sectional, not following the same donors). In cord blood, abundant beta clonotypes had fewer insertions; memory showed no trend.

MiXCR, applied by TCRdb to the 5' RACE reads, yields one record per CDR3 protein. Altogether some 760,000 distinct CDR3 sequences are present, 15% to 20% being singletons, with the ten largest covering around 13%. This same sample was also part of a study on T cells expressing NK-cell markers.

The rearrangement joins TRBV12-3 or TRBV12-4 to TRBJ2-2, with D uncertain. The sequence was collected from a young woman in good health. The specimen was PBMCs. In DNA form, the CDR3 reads TGTGCCAGCAGTCGAAACCCCGGGGAGCTGTTTTTT. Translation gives CASSRNPGELFF.